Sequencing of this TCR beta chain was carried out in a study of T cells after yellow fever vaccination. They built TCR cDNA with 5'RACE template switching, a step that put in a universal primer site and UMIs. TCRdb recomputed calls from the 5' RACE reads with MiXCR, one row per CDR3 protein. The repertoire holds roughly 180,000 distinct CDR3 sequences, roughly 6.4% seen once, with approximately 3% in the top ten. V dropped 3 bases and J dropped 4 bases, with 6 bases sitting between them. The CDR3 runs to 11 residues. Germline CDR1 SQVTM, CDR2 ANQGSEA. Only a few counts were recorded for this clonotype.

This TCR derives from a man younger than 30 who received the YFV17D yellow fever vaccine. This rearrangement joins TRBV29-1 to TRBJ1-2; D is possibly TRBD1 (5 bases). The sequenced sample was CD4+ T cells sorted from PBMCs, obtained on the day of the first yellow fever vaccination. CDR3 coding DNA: TGCAGCGTTGACACAGGCTATGGCTACACCTTC. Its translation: CSVDTGYGYTF.